What follows are 27 T cell receptor beta chains derived from one specimen sequenced in a study of shared clonotypes between healthy human individuals. Repertoires were generated with immunoSEQ multiplex PCR, while TCRdb's copy carries only in-frame clones and drops some. The data hold 170,000 or so clones, with 65% to 70% observed a single time. The sample was memory CD4+ T cells sorted from blood. Documented subset: CD45RA-negative fraction. These TCRs come from a man aged 30-40 years in good health.

Here the CDR3 reads CASSPRTSAYNEQFF. CDR3 DNA: TGTGCCAGCTCACCTCGGACTAGCGCTTACAATGAGCAGTTCTTC. The chain links TRBV18 to TRBJ2-1; 9 bases fit TRBD2. The ends lost 3 bases at V and 4 bases at J; junction bases unmatched: 4. The CDR3 contains 15 residues. Germline V lookup: CDR1 KGHSH, CDR2 LQKENI. Looking up the rest from reference TRBV18 and TRBJ2-1 gives the full variable domain: NAGVMQNPRHLVRRRGQEARLRCSPMKGHSHVYWYRQLPEEGLKFMVYLQKENIIDESGMPKERFSAEFPKEGPSILRIQQVVRGDSAAYFCASSPRTSAYNEQFFGPGTRLTVL.

J is TRBJ2-3 and V is TRBV6-6; D not resolved. In germline, CDR1 is MNHNY, CDR2 SVGAGI (reference sequence). V was clipped by 7 bases and J by 0 bases, with 14 bases between them. The CDR3 runs 15 residues. The CDR3 sequence is CASTPHMTSTDTQYF. The CDR3 bases are TGTGCCAGCACCCCGCATATGACCAGCACAGATACGCAGTATTTT.

This chain uses TRBV11-2 with TRBJ1-5; D unresolved. The V gene's germline CDR1 is SGHAT and CDR2 FQNNGV. V was clipped by 1 base and J by 6 bases, with 10 bases between them. The CDR3 totals 14 residues. The CDR3 coding sequence is TGTGCCAGCAGCTTAGCCTCTACGGCTCAGCCCCAGCATTTT. The encoded protein is CASSLASTAQPQHF.

This clone was detected a few times. The chain carries TRBV6-4 and TRBJ2-1; D gene unclear. The V gene's germline CDR1 is MRHNA and CDR2 SNTAGT. CDR3 length equals 14 residues. V dropped 0 bases and J dropped 14 bases, with 17 bases sitting between them. The CDR3 sequence: CASSDSNFPEQKFF. Here the CDR3 DNA reads TGTGCCAGCAGTGACTCGAACTTTCCCGAGCAGAAGTTCTTC.

Ten or more counts support this clone. The chain links TRBV2 to TRBJ2-2; 9 nucleotides align to TRBD1. Germline V gene lookup returns CDR1 SNHLY and CDR2 FYNNEI. The ends lost 4 bases at V and 7 bases at J; junction bases unmatched: 7. This CDR3 spans 15 amino acids. The CDR3 protein is CASSVATGGYGELFF. CDR3 bases: TGTGCCAGCAGTGTGGCGACAGGGGGTTACGGGGAGCTGTTTTTT.

This sequence joins TRBV11-2 and TRBJ1-5; D gene unclear. V shed 1 base and J shed 4 bases, with 17 bases lying between them. The CDR3 is made up of 17 amino acids. Germline V gene data show CDR1 as SGHAT and CDR2 as FQNNGV. The DNA for the CDR3 is TGTGCCAGCAGCTTAGGATTGAGTCAGTCAGAGAATCAGCCCCAGCATTTT. Residues: CASSLGLSQSENQPQHF.

Details on this clone: Other DNA sequences in this sample translate to the same CDR3. The gene calls are TRBV10-3 and TRBJ1-1, with D perhaps TRBD1 (5 bases). The V end lost 2 bases, the J end lost 7 bases, and 8 bases lay between the germline ends. The CDR3 is 12 amino acids. The germline CDR1 and CDR2 sequences are ENHRY and SYGVKD. CDR3 in DNA: TGTGCCATCAGTGAGGGGGCTGGTGAAGCTTTCTTT. This translates into CAISEGAGEAFF.

The DNA for the CDR3 is TGCGCCAGCAGCGGCGGGAGGACGAGCGGGGAGCTGTTTTTT. Its protein is CASSGGRTSGELFF. The chain has TRBV5-1 and TRBJ2-2; 8 bases are shared with TRBD2. The CDR3 is made up of 14 amino acids. Trimming cost V 4 bases and J 7 bases; bases outside gene matches: 6. Germline values: CDR1 SGHRS, CDR2 YFSETQ.

The gene calls are TRBV4-1 and TRBJ2-1; no reliable D call. Trimming removed 1 base at V and 5 bases at J, with 18 bases between. The CDR3 extends over 17 amino acids. Germline V gene sequence: CDR1 MGHRA, CDR2 YSYEKL. For the CDR3, the DNA is TGCGCCAGCAGCCAAGGATTTGGGCGAGTCTTAAACAATGAGCAGTTCTTC. This sequence encodes CASSQGFGRVLNNEQFF.

The chain is built from TRBV5-4 and TRBJ2-3; the match to TRBD2 covers 8 bases. This CDR3 is 17 amino acids long. Germline values: CDR1 SGHNT, CDR2 YYREEE (reference sequence). The V segment lost 2 bases and the J segment 0 bases; nucleotides outside the gene matches: 8. This CDR3 reads CASSFFLAGFSTDTQYF. The CDR3 coding sequence is TGTGCCAGCAGCTTTTTTCTAGCGGGTTTTAGCACAGATACGCAGTATTTT.

This sequence joins TRBV27 and TRBJ2-3; TRBD2 aligns across 10 bases. CDR3 length equals 15 residues. Unmatched junction bases numbered 15, after V lost 7 bases and J lost 11 bases. Germline loops: CDR1 MNHEY, CDR2 SMNVEV (reference sequence). The CDR3 loop is CASTAKREGLRGQYF. The CDR3 DNA is TGTGCCAGCACGGCGAAGCGGGAGGGCCTTCGGGGGCAGTATTTT.

This clone was seen more than once but under ten times. V is TRBV30 and J is TRBJ2-1; 13 bases fit TRBD2. This CDR3 contains 18 residues. Trimming removed 0 bases from V and 9 bases from J; junction bases left unmatched: 14. Germline CDR1 GTSNPN, CDR2 SVGIG (reference sequence). Here the CDR3 DNA reads TGTGCCTGGAGTGTACCCCCACGGACTAGCGGGAGATTAGGTGAGCAGTTCTTC. Amino acids: CAWSVPPRTSGRLGEQFF.

At least ten counts were recorded for this clone. This CDR3 is CASSQGLVNEQFF. The DNA for the CDR3 is TGTGCCAGCTCACAAGGACTAGTCAATGAGCAGTTCTTC. J is TRBJ2-1 and V is TRBV18; 7 bases line up with TRBD2. Losses at the gene ends were 4 bases for V and 6 bases for J; bases not matched to a gene: 3. CDR1 and CDR2 (germline): KGHSH, LQKENI. The CDR3 consists of 13 residues.

This clone was counted a few times. Other nucleotide sequences from this sample produce the same CDR3. CDR3 in DNA: TGTGCCAGCAGTGAAGAGGCGGGAGGGTCCTACGAGCAGTACTTC. This codes for CASSEEAGGSYEQYF. The chain carries TRBV6-1 and TRBJ2-7; 9 bases map to TRBD2. The V and J ends lost 1 base and 1 base, in that order; junction bases with no gene match: 2. The CDR3 covers 15 residues. Per the germline V gene, CDR1 is MNHNS and CDR2 is SASEGT.

The CDR3 DNA reads as TGCGCCAGCAGTGGATCGACAGACATGAACACTGAAGCTTTCTTT. It encodes CASSGSTDMNTEAFF. The chain couples TRBV10-1 to TRBJ1-1; perhaps TRBD1 as D (5 bases). CDR3 length equals 15 residues. From germline, CDR1 is WNHNN and CDR2 SYGVQD (reference sequence). V dropped 4 bases and J dropped 0 bases, with 12 bases sitting between them.

As to this clone: This sample also contains other DNA sequences that code for the same CDR3. The rearrangement uses TRBV18 and TRBJ1-3; D unresolved. The CDR3 extends over 16 amino acids. Trimming shortened V by 2 bases and J by 0 bases, and 11 bases separated the two germline ends. Germline V gene lookup returns CDR1 KGHSH and CDR2 LQKENI. Here the CDR3 DNA reads TGTGCCAGCTCACCAGGAGGCAGTAACTCTGGAAACACCATATATTTT. It encodes CASSPGGSNSGNTIYF.

This chain joins TRBV11-2 and TRBJ2-2, with D maybe TRBD1 (5 bases). The CDR3 loop spans 13 amino acids. Trimming removed 1 base at V and 6 bases at J, with 6 bases between. From germline, CDR1 is SGHAT and CDR2 FQNNGV. The CDR3 sequence is CASSLVRAGELFF. CDR3 coding DNA: TGTGCCAGCAGCTTAGTCAGGGCCGGGGAGCTGTTTTTT.

This clone was found once. The rearrangement joins TRBV4-3 to TRBJ2-1; D is possibly TRBD2 (6 bases). V lost 3 bases and J 2 bases, leaving 14 bases between the germline ends. This CDR3 region has 16 residues. Germline CDR1 LGHNA, CDR2 YSLEER. In DNA, the CDR3 is TGCGCCAGCAGCCATTATTGGGACTTAACCTACAATGAGCAGTTCTTC. Its translation: CASSHYWDLTYNEQFF.

This chain joins TRBV5-1 and TRBJ2-5; TRBD2 agrees at 12 bases. Germline CDR1 and CDR2: SGHRS and YFSETQ. This CDR3 spans 15 amino acids. V dropped 3 bases and J dropped 5; count of bases not matched to a gene: 5. The CDR3 here is CASSYTTSGSETQYF. DNA of the CDR3: TGCGCCAGCAGCTACACGACTAGCGGGAGTGAGACCCAGTACTTC.

As regards this clone: The DNA is omitted, as the CDR3 cannot be located on it reliably, and the CDR3 follows TCRdb's listing. This chain joins TRBV7-9 and TRBJ2-7; TRBD1, the table's D call, lacks a check against the DNA. Germline CDR1 and CDR2: SEHNR and FQNEAQ (reference sequence). The CDR3 totals 15 residues, both ends included. CDR3 sequence: CASSLVGQGSTPLIF.

Here the CDR3 DNA reads TGTGCCAGCAGCTCCCGTGGGGGGGGTTCAGATACGCAGTATTTT. This gives the protein CASSSRGGGSDTQYF. The chain has TRBV7-2 and TRBJ2-3; TRBD2 matches 7 bases. Germline V gene lookup returns CDR1 SGHTA and CDR2 FQGNSA. The CDR3 is made up of 15 amino acids. V gave up 4 bases and J gave up 4 bases; unmatched junction bases: 8.

In this sample, this clone turned up once. The CDR3 DNA is TGTGCCAGCCACCGGGGGGGTCCCACAGATACGCAGTATTTT. It codes for CASHRGGPTDTQYF. J is TRBJ2-3 and V is TRBV11-1, with TRBD2 identical over 8 bases. The CDR3 consists of 14 residues. The trim removed 8 bases at V and 2 bases at J, leaving 6 bases unmatched. Germline values: CDR1 SGHAT, CDR2 FQDESV (reference sequence).

The J gene is TRBJ1-2, the V gene TRBV6-5; unclear D gene. V was pared by 8 bases and J by 8 bases, with 21 bases between. Germline V CDR1 and CDR2: MNHEY, SVGAGI. CDR3 length: 14 amino acids. The CDR3 DNA is TGTGCCAGCTGCGGAAGCCATCGATCCCTCGGCTACACCTTC. Encoded protein: CASCGSHRSLGYTF.

V usage is TRBV25-1 and J usage is TRBJ2-5; D is unclear. The CDR3 contains 13 residues. Germline CDR1 and CDR2: MGHDK and SYGVNS. The germline V and J ends were trimmed by 7 bases and 3 bases, with 12 bases remaining between them. CDR3 coding DNA: TGTGCCAGCACTCCTAATTATGAAGAGACCCAGTACTTC. Protein: CASTPNYEETQYF.

The chain's CDR3 is CASSPGLDTQYF. DNA of the CDR3: TGTGCCAGCAGTCCGGGACTAGATACGCAGTATTTT. The chain uses TRBV27 and TRBJ2-3; D is possibly TRBD2 (6 bases). Germline assignment: CDR1 MNHEY and CDR2 SMNVEV (reference sequence). The CDR3 is 12 residues long. Trimming took 5 bases from V and 5 from J, leaving 8 bases between them.

The J gene is TRBJ2-3, the V gene TRBV6-1; no reliable D call. CDR3 length equals 13 residues. Trimming cost V 5 bases and J 2 bases, with 8 bases left between them. Germline V lookup: CDR1 MNHNS, CDR2 SASEGT. The CDR3 sequence: CASSTRFTDTQYF. The DNA for the CDR3 is TGTGCCAGCAGTACCAGGTTCACAGATACGCAGTATTTT.

The chain couples TRBV5-1 to TRBJ1-1, with D perhaps TRBD1 (5 bases). This CDR3 contains 15 residues. Trimming shortened V by 4 bases and J by 4 bases, and 17 bases separated the two germline ends. Germline V gene data show CDR1 as SGHRS and CDR2 as YFSETQ. This chain's CDR3 is CASSAAAGGSTEAFF. The CDR3 DNA sequence: TGCGCCAGCAGCGCCGCGGCGGGGGGGAGCACTGAAGCTTTCTTT.